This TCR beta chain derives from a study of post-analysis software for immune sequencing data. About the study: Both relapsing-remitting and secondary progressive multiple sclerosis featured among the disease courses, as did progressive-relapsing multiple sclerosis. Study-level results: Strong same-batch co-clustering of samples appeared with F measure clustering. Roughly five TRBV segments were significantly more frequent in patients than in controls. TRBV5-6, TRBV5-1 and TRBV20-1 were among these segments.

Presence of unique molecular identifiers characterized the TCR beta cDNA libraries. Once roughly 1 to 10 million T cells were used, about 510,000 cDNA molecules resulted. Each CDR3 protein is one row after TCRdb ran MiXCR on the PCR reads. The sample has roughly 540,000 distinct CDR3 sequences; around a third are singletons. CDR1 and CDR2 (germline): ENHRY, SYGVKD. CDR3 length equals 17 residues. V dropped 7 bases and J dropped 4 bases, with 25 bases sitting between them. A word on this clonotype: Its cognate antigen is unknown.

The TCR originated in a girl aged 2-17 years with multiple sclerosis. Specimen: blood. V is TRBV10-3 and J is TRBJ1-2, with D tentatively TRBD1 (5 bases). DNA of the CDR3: TGTGCCATCACAGAGGCAGCCCCCTGGTCCGGGGGCTATGGCTACACCTTC. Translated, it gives CAITEAAPWSGGYGYTF.